Below are 14 T cell receptor beta chains sequenced from a single sample in a study of T cell repertoires in aging, cancer and after chemotherapy. TCR beta rearrangements were amplified from peripheral blood genomic DNA. A mixed TRB-A/B primer pool amplified rearranged TRB by multiplex touch-down PCR. One entry per CDR3 protein, called by TCRdb with MiXCR from the multiplex PCR reads. The top ten clones hold under 45% of a sample with about 840 distinct CDR3 sequences, less than 25% of them seen once. The sequenced sample consisted of blood. Receptor source: a human donor with a blood cancer.

This clonotype qualifies as medium-sized. This sequence joins TRBV7-2 and TRBJ2-1; 10 bases are shared with TRBD2. This CDR3 region has 15 residues. Germline CDR1 SGHTA, CDR2 FQGNSA. J was trimmed by 5 bases and V by 2 bases; bases with no gene match: 3. CDR3 coding DNA: TGTGCCAGCAGCTTATGGACTAGCGGAGACAATGAGCAGTTCTTC. Residues: CASSLWTSGDNEQFF.

This clonotype ranks as medium-sized (0.01 to 0.1%). The chain links TRBV20-1 to TRBJ2-6, with D perhaps TRBD1 (6 bases). Trimming took off 6 bases at V and 0 bases at J, with 15 bases between the two ends. Germline V gene data show CDR1 as DFQATT and CDR2 as SNEGSKA (reference sequence). CDR3 length equals 16 residues. The CDR3 region is CSAVTGAGSGANVLTF. DNA of the CDR3: TGCAGTGCCGTGACAGGCGCTGGCTCTGGGGCCAACGTCCTGACTTTC.

This clonotype is medium-sized in the sample. The chain recombines TRBV6-5 with TRBJ1-3; unclear D gene. Germline V gives CDR1 MNHEY, CDR2 SVGAGI. V was shortened by 4 bases and J by 4 bases, with 8 bases between the two germline ends. The CDR3 length is 13 residues. Here the CDR3 reads CASSLGSGNTIYF. In DNA, the CDR3 is TGTGCCAGCAGTTTAGGTTCAGGAAACACCATATATTTT.

V gene TRBV10-3 combines with J gene TRBJ2-2; 11 nucleotides agree with TRBD2. Germline CDR1 ENHRY, CDR2 SYGVKD. Trimming took 11 bases from V and 6 from J; bases not matched to a gene: 8. CDR3 length: 14 amino acids. In DNA form, the CDR3 reads TGTGCCGTGAATAGCGGGAGGGCCGCCGGGGAGCTGTTTTTT. It translates to CAVNSGRAAGELFF.

Turning to this clonotype: A much larger clone differs from this one at a single base, so this may be a read error. The rearrangement uses TRBV14 and TRBJ2-3; 7 bases map to TRBD2. The CDR3 totals 14 residues. In germline, CDR1 is SGHDN, CDR2 FVKESK. Here the CDR3 DNA reads TGTGCCAGCGGCCATCTGGGAGGGCCAGATACGCAGTATTTT. Protein sequence: CASGHLGGPDTQYF. Full variable domain (remainder filled in from reference TRBV14 and TRBJ2-3): EAGVTQFPSHSVIEKGQTVTLRCDPISGHDNLYWYRRVMGKEIKFLLHFVKESKQDESGMPNNRFLAERTGGTYSTLKVQPAELEDSGVYFCASGHLGGPDTQYFGPGTRLTVL.

Comments on this clonotype: Germline and junction disagree at one end, which may indicate a read error. The rearrangement uses TRBV6-2 or TRBV6-3 and TRBJ1-1, with D perhaps matching TRBD1 (6 bases). CDR3 length: 13 residues. Looked up from germline, CDR1 is MNHEY and CDR2 is SVGEGT. CDR3 nucleotide sequence: TGTGCCATTTCCAGGGGCGAGAACAATGAAGCTTTCTTT. Residues: CAISRGENNEAFF.

By its share, this clonotype is large. The J gene is TRBJ2-3, the V gene TRBV18; 11 nucleotides match TRBD2. With 0 bases clipped from V and 5 bases from J, the junction kept 4 bases outside the gene matches. CDR1 is KGHSH, CDR2 LQKENI, per germline. This CDR3 has 16 residues. The CDR3 sequence: CASSPPVAGGKDTQYF. In DNA form, the CDR3 reads TGTGCCAGCTCACCACCGGTAGCGGGAGGGAAAGATACGCAGTATTTT.

V and J are TRBV30 and TRBJ2-3; 10 bases are shared with TRBD1. The V gene's germline CDR1 is GTSNPN and CDR2 SVGIG (reference sequence). V was clipped by 3 bases and J by 4 bases; unmatched bases: 7. The CDR3 consists of 15 residues. The chain's CDR3 is CAWRTGQGVADTQYF. The CDR3 DNA sequence: TGTGCCTGGAGAACCGGACAGGGGGTTGCAGATACGCAGTATTTT.

J is TRBJ2-7 and V is TRBV5-1; 10 bases match TRBD1. In germline, CDR1 is SGHRS, CDR2 YFSETQ. Trimming cost V 4 bases and J 3 bases; bases outside gene matches: 7. This CDR3 contains 15 residues. The CDR3, as DNA: TGCGCCAGCAGCCGCGGGACAGGGGAGGTCTACGAGCAGTACTTC. As protein: CASSRGTGEVYEQYF.

The J gene is TRBJ2-1, the V gene TRBV6-5; 8 bases are a match to TRBD2. The J segment lost 0 bases and the V segment lost 9 bases, leaving 4 bases of the junction unmatched. The CDR3 contains 14 residues. Germline V lookup: CDR1 MNHEY, CDR2 SVGAGI. The CDR3 coding sequence is TGTGCCAGTAAGAGCGGGAGCTCCTACAATGAGCAGTTCTTC. The encoded protein is CASKSGSSYNEQFF.

This clonotype showed up just a few times. This chain connects TRBV20-1 to TRBJ2-3, with 9 bases identical to TRBD2. The CDR3 runs to 17 residues. With V trimmed by 3 bases and J by 4 bases, 14 bases remained unmatched. The germline V gene has CDR1 DFQATT and CDR2 SNEGSKA (reference sequence). The CDR3 DNA sequence: TGCAGTGCTAGTCCCGCAAGGCGGGAGGGCCCAGCAGATACGCAGTATTTT. Translating gives CSASPARREGPADTQYF.

This clonotype is large (0.1 to 1%). The V and J genes are TRBV6-2 or TRBV6-3 and TRBJ2-3; 8 bases map to TRBD1. The CDR3 covers 16 residues. V trimming: 3 bases; J trimming: 2 bases; junction bases outside the gene matches: 7. Germline CDR1 and CDR2: MNHEY and SVGEGT. The CDR3 sequence: CASSYGPGQDTDTQYF. CDR3 nucleotides: TGTGCCAGCAGTTATGGGCCGGGACAGGACACAGATACGCAGTATTTT.

This clonotype qualifies as large. The chain has TRBV6-6 and TRBJ2-1; 14 positions match TRBD2. Germline CDR1 and CDR2: MNHNY and SVGAGI (reference sequence). This CDR3 region has 14 residues. After removal of 4 bases from V and 8 bases from J, the junction contained 1 base not matched to a gene. This CDR3 is CASSSGLAGDEQFF. CDR3 DNA sequence: TGTGCCAGCAGTTCGGGACTAGCGGGAGATGAGCAGTTCTTC.

This chain links TRBV6-5 with TRBJ2-5; 15 bases align to TRBD2. The V gene's germline CDR1 is MNHEY and CDR2 SVGAGI. This CDR3 region has 16 residues. Germline trimming cut 2 bases from V and 5 bases from J; bases unmatched to any gene: 3. CDR3 sequence (DNA): TGTGCCAGCAGTTACGGACTAGCGGGAGGGCGGGAGACCCAGTACTTC. It is translated as CASSYGLAGGRETQYF.